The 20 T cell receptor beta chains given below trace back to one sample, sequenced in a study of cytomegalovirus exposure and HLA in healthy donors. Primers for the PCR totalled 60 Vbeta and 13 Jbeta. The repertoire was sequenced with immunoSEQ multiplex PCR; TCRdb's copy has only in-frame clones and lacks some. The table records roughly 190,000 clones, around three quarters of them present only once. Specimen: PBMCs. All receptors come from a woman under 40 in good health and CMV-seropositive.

The DNA of the CDR3 is TGTGCCAGCAGTTTAGGCGGTGACACTGAAGCTTTCTTT. It translates to CASSLGGDTEAFF. The rearrangement links TRBV27 to TRBJ1-1; D remains ambiguous. The V gene's germline CDR1 is MNHEY and CDR2 SMNVEV (reference sequence). V was pared by 2 bases and J by 3 bases, with 7 bases between. The CDR3 is 13 amino acids.

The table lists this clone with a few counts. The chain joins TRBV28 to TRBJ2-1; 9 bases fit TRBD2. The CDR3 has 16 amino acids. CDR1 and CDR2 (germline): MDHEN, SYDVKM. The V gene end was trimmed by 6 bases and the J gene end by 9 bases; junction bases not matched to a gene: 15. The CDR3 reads CASSGGRGGWRPEQFF. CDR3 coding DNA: TGTGCCAGCAGCGGAGGGCGGGGGGGCTGGCGTCCTGAGCAGTTCTTC.

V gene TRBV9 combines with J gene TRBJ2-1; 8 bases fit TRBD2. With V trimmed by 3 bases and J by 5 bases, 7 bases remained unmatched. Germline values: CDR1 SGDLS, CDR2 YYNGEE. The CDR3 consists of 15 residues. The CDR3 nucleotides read TGTGCCAGCAGCGAAGCGGGACTAGGGAACAATGAGCAGTTCTTC. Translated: CASSEAGLGNNEQFF.

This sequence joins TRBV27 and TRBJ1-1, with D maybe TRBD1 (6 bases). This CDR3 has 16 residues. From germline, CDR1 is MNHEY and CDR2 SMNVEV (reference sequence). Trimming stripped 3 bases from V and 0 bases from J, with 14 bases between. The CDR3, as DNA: TGTGCCAGCAGTTTGTCACAGGGAACAATGAACACTGAAGCTTTCTTT. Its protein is CASSLSQGTMNTEAFF.

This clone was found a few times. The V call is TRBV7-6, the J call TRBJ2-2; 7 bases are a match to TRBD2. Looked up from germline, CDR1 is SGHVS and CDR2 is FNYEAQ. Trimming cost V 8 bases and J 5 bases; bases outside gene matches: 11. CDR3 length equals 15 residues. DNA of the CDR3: TGTGCCAGCCGCCCTAGCGGAGGGAGGACCGGGGAGCTGTTTTTT. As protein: CASRPSGGRTGELFF.

The CDR3 is CASSDSDRGKTEAFF. The CDR3 nucleotides read TGTGCCAGCAGTGATTCGGACAGGGGGAAGACTGAAGCTTTCTTT. The gene calls are TRBV2 and TRBJ1-1; 10 bases map to TRBD1. Germline CDR1 reads SNHLY; CDR2 reads FYNNEI. Trimming cost V 3 bases and J 5 bases; bases outside gene matches: 6. This CDR3 contains 15 residues.

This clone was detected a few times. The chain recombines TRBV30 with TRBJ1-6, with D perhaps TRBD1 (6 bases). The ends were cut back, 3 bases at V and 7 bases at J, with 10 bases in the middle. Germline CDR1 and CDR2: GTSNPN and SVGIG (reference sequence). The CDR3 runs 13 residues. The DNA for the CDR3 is TGTGCCTGGAGCGGACAGCCCAATTCACCCCTCCACTTT. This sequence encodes CAWSGQPNSPLHF.

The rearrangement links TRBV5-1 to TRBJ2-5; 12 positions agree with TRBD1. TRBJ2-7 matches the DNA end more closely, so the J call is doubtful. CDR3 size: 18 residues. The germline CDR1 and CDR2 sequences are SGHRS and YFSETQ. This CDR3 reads CASSSVPGQGAAFYEQYF. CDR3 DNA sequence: TGCGCCAGCAGCTCTGTCCCGGGACAGGGGGCAGCTTTCTACGAGCAGTACTTC.

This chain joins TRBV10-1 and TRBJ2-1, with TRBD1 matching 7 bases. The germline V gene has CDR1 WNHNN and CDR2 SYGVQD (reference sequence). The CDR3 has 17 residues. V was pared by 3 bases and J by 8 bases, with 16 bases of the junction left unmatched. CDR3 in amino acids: CASSDSSGGSINDEQFF. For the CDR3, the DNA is TGCGCCAGCAGTGACTCTTCAGGGGGAAGTATCAATGATGAGCAGTTCTTC.

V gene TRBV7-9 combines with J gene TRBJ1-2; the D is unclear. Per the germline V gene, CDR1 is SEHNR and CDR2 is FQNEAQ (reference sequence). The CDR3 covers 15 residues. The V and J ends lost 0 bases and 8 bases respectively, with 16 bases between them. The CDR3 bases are TGTGCCAGCAGCTTAGCGAGGAGTCCACTGGAAGGCTACACCTTC. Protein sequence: CASSLARSPLEGYTF.

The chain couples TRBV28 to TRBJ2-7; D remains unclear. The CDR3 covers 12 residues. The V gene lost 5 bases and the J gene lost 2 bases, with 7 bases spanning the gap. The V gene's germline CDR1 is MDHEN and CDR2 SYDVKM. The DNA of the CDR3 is TGTGCCAGCAGTACTTCAACCTACGAGCAGTACTTC. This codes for CASSTSTYEQYF. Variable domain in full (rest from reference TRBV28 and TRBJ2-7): DVKVTQSSRYLVKRTGEKVFLECVQDMDHENMFWYRQDPGLGLRLIYFSYDVKMKEKGDIPEGYSVSREKKERFSLILESASTNQTSMYLCASSTSTYEQYFGPGTRLTVT.

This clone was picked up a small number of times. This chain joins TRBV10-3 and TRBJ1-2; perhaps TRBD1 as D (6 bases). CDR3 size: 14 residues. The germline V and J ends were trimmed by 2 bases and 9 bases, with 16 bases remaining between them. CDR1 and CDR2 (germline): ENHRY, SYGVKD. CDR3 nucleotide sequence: TGTGCCATCAGTGAGCCCCTAGGGGGTCAGCGCTACACCTTC. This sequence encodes CAISEPLGGQRYTF.

The CDR3: CASSIKLAGGFSYEQYF. As DNA, the CDR3 is TGTGCCAGTAGTATAAAACTAGCGGGAGGCTTCTCCTACGAGCAGTACTTC. The chain is built from TRBV19 and TRBJ2-7; TRBD2 agrees at 12 bases. CDR1 LNHDA and CDR2 SQIVND come from the germline V gene (reference sequence). The CDR3 runs 17 residues. The V and J ends lost 2 bases and 0 bases, in that order; junction bases with no gene match: 5.

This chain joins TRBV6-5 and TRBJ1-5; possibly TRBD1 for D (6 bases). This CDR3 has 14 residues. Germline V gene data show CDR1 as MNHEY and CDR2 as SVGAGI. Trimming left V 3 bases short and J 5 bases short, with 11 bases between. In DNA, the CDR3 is TGTGCCAGCAGTTATGGGGGGGGGCATCAGCCCCAGCATTTT. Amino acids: CASSYGGGHQPQHF.

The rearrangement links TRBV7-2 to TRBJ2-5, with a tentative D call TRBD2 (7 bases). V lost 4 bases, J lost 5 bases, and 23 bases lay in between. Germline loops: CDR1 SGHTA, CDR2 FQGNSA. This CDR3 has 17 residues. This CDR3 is CASSWGGLVGGRETQYF. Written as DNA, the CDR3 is TGTGCCAGCAGCTGGGGTGGACTAGTAGGGGGGAGGGAGACCCAGTACTTC.

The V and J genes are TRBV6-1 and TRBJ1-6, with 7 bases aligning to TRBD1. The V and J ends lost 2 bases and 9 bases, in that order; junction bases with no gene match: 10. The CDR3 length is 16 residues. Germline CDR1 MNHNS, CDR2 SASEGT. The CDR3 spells CASSEKWTGLGSPLHF. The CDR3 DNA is TGTGCCAGCAGTGAAAAGTGGACAGGATTAGGTTCACCCCTCCACTTT.

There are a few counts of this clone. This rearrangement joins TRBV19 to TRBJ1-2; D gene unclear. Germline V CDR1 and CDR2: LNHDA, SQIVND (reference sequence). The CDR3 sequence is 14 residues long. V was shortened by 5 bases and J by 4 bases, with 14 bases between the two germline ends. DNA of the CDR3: TGTGCCAGTAGTCTCGGGGTAAGAATCTATGGCTACACCTTC. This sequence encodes CASSLGVRIYGYTF. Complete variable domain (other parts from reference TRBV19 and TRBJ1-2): DGGITQSPKYLFRKEGQNVTLSCEQNLNHDAMYWYRQDPGQGLRLIYYSQIVNDFQKGDIAEGYSVSREKKESFPLTVTSAQKNPTAFYLCASSLGVRIYGYTFGSGTRLTVV.

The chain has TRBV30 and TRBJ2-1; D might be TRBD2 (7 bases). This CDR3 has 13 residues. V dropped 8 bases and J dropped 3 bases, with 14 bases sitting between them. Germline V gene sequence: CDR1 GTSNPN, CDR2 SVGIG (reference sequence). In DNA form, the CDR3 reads TGTGCCCGGGGGGCGGGCGGCTACAATGAGCAGTTCTTC. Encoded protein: CARGAGGYNEQFF.

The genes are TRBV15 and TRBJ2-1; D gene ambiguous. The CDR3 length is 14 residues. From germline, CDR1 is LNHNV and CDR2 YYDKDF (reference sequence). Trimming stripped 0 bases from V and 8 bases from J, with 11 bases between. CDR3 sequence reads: CATSRESSIDEQFF. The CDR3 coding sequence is TGTGCCACCAGCAGAGAGTCGAGTATCGATGAGCAGTTCTTC.

CDR3 sequence (DNA): TGTGCCAGCAGTTACTTAAGCAGGGTTGGCGAAAAACTGTTTTTT. Its translation: CASSYLSRVGEKLFF. V and J are TRBV6-6 and TRBJ1-4, with D possibly matching TRBD1 (5 bases). CDR3 length equals 15 residues. Germline lookup yields CDR1 MNHNY and CDR2 SVGAGI (reference sequence). With 1 base removed from V and 8 bases from J, the gap between germline ends came to 14 bases.